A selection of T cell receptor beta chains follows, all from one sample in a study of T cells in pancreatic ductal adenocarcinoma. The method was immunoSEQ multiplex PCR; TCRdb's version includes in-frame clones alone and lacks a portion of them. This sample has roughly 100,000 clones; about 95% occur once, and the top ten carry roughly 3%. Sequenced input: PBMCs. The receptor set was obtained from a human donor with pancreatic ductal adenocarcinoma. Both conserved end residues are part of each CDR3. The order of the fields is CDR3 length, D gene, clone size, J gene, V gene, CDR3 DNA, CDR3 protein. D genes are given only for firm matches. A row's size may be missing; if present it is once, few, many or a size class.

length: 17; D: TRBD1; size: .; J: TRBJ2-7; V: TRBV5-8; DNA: TGTGCCAGCAGCTTGGTGACGACAGGGGACCAACTCTACGAGCAGTACTTC; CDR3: CASSLVTTGDQLYEQYF
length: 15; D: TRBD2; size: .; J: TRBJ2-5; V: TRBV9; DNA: TGTGCCAGCAGCGTAGACCCCAGCGGGAGGGAGACCCAGTACTTC; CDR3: CASSVDPSGRETQYF
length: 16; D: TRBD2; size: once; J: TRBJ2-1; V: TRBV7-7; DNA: TGTGCTAGCAGCTTAACCGGGACTAGCGGGAGCAATGAGCAGTTCTTC; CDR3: CASSLTGTSGSNEQFF
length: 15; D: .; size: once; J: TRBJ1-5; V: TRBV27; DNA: TGTGCCAGCAGTACTTCAATTAATAGCAATCAGCCCCAGCATTTT; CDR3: CASSTSINSNQPQHF
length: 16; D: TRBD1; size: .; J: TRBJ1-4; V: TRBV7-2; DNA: TGTGCCAGCAGCTTAATGGGGACAGCAACTAATGAAAAACTGTTTTTT; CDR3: CASSLMGTATNEKLFF
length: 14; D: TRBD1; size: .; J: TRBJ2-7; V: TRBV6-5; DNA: TGTGCCAGCAGCCGGACAGGGCTCGGGTACGAGCAGTACTTC; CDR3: CASSRTGLGYEQYF
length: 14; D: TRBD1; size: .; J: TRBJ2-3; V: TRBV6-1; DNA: TGTGCCAGCAGTGATAGGGGGCTGGGAGATACGCAGTATTTT; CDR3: CASSDRGLGDTQYF
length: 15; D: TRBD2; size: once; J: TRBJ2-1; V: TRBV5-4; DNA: TGTGCCAGCAGCCCGCCAGGAGCGGGAGACAATGAGCAGTTCTTC; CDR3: CASSPPGAGDNEQFF
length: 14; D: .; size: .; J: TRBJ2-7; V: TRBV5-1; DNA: TGCGCCAGCAGCTTCCATGGGAGTCTCTACGAGCAGTACTTC; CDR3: CASSFHGSLYEQYF
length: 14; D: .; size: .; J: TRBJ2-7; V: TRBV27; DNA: TGTGCCAGCAGTTTTAGCGGAGGGATAGGCGAGCAGTACTTC; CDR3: CASSFSGGIGEQYF
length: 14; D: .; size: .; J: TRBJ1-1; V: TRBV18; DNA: TGTGCCAGCTCCCCACCAGGGAGGGCGACTGAAGCTTTCTTT; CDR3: CASSPPGRATEAFF
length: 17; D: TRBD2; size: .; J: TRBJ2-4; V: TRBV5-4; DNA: TGTGCCAGCAGCTTCGGCCTAGCGGGAGGCGGGGGTAACATTCAGTACTTC; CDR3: CASSFGLAGGGGNIQYF
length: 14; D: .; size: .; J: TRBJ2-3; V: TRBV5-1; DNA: TGCGCCAGCAGCTTGGACTCCCGCACAGATACGCAGTATTTT; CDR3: CASSLDSRTDTQYF
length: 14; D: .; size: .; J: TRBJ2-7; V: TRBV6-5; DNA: TGTGCCAGCAGTTGGGACGGACAGACCTACGAGCAGTACTTC; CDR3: CASSWDGQTYEQYF
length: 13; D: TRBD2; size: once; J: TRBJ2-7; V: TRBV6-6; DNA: TGTGCCAGCAGTTACTCGTTCGGGAGGGAGCAGTACTTC; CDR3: CASSYSFGREQYF
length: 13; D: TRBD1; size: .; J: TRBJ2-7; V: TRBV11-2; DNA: TGTGCCAGCAGCTCGACAGGGGGCTACGAGCAGTACTTC; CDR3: CASSSTGGYEQYF
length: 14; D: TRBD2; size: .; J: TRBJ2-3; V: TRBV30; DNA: TGTGCCTGGAGTGTACCGGGAGGTGTAGATACGCAGTATTTT; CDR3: CAWSVPGGVDTQYF
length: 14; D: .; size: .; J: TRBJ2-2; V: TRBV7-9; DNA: TGTGCCAGCAGCTTAACTAGCCCGGCCGGGGAGCTGTTTTTT; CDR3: CASSLTSPAGELFF
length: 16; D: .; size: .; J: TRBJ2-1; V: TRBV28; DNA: TGTGCCAGCAGTCCAGCGGATGGGGCGGGACCTAATGAGCAGTTCTTC; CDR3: CASSPADGAGPNEQFF
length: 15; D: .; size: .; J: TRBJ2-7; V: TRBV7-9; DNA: TGTGCCAGCAGCTTACAGAGCGGGCCCTTGAACGAGCAGTACTTC; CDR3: CASSLQSGPLNEQYF
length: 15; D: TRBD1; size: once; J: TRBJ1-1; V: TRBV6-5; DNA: TGTGCCAGCAGTGCTACAGGGGTTAGGGACACTGAAGCTTTCTTT; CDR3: CASSATGVRDTEAFF
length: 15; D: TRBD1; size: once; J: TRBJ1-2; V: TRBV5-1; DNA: TGCGCCAGCGCTCCGGGAGGACAGGGGATGGGCGGCTACACCTTC; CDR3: CASAPGGQGMGGYTF
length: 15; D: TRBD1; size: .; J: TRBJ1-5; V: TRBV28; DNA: TGTGCCAGCAGTCTGACAGGGATTGCTCTTCAGCCCCAGCATTTT; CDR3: CASSLTGIALQPQHF
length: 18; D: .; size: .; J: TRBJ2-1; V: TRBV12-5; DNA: TGTGCTAGTGGTTTCTCCGTGGGCGAACGGGAGCCCTACAATGAGCAGTTCTTC; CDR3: CASGFSVGEREPYNEQFF
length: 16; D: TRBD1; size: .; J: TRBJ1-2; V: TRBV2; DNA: TGTGCCAGCCTCGAGGGGGACAGGGGCCGCATCTATGGCTACACCTTC; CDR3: CASLEGDRGRIYGYTF
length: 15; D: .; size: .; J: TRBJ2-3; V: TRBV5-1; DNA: TGCGCCAGCAGCTTCAGCGGGTCTGGCACAGATACGCAGTATTTT; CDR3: CASSFSGSGTDTQYF
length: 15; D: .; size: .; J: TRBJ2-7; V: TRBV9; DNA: TGTGCCAGCAGCGCGGCCGGGTCCACGTCCTACGAGCAGTACTTC; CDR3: CASSAAGSTSYEQYF
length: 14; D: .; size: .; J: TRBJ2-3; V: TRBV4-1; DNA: TGCGCCAGCAGCCAAGGGACTCCCGGCGGTACGCAGTATTTT; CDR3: CASSQGTPGGTQYF
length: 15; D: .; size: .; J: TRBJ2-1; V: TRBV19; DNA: TGTGCCAGTAGTATAGTTTGGGGAGGCTACAATGAGCAGTTCTTC; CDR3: CASSIVWGGYNEQFF
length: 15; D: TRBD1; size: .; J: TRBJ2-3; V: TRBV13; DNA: TGTGCCAGCAGCCTTGGACAGGGGGTCCCAGATACGCAGTATTTT; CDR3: CASSLGQGVPDTQYF
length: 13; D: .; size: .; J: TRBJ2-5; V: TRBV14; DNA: TGTGCCAGCAGAGCATCCTACAGAGAGACCCAGTACTTC; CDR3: CASRASYRETQYF
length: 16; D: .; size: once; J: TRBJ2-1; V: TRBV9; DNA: TGTGCCAGCAGCGTAGGTGGCGGAACCCTCTACAATGAGCAGTTCTTC; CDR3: CASSVGGGTLYNEQFF
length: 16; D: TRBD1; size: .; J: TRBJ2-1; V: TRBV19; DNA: TGTGCCAGTAGTAGTACCGGGACAGGGGCCTTTCGTGAGCAGTTCTTC; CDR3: CASSSTGTGAFREQFF
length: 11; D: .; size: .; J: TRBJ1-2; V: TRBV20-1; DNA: TGCAGTGCTGGGGGCAGCTATGGCTACACCTTC; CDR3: CSAGGSYGYTF
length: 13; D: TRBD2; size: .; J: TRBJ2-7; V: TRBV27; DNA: TGTGCCGCGGGGGTAGGTCCCCCAAGGGAGCAGTACTTC; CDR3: CAAGVGPPREQYF
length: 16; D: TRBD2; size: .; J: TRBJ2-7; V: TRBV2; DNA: TGTGCCAGCAGAAGAATGGAAGGGCTAGCGGGCCCCGAGCAGTACTTC; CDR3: CASRRMEGLAGPEQYF
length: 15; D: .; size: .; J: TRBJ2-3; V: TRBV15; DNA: TGTGCCACCAGCAGCCGGCAGCAGGTCACAGATACGCAGTATTTT; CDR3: CATSSRQQVTDTQYF
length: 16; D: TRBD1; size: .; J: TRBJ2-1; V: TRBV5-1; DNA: TGCGCCAGCAGCGCCCCTATAGGGACAGGGAGTAATGAGCAGTTCTTC; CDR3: CASSAPIGTGSNEQFF
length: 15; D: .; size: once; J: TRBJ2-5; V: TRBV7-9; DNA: TGTGCCAGCAGCTGGACAGCGGGGCTCCAAGAGACCCAGTACTTC; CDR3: CASSWTAGLQETQYF
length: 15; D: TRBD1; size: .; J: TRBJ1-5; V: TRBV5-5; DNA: TGTGCCAGCAGCTTGGGGACAGGGGGCAATCAGCCCCAGCATTTT; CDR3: CASSLGTGGNQPQHF
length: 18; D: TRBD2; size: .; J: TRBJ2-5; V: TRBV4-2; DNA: TGTGCCAGCAGCCAAGATCCTTTTAGCGGGAGTTCACGAGAGACCCAGTACTTC; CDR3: CASSQDPFSGSSRETQYF
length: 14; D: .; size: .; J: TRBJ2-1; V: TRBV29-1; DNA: TGCAGCGTTGAAGTTGGGAGAGACTACAATGAGCAGTTCTTC; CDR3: CSVEVGRDYNEQFF
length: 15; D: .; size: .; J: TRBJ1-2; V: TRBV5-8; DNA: TGTGCCAGCAGCTTAGGGGCCGGGGGTTGGAATGGCTACACCTTC; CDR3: CASSLGAGGWNGYTF
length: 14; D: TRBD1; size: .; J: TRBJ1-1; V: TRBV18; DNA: TGTGCCAGCTCACCCCGACAGGGAGAGGCTGAAGCTTTCTTT; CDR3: CASSPRQGEAEAFF
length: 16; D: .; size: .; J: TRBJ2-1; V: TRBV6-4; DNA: TGTGCCAGCAGTGACCGTAACCGGGACTCACACAATGAGCAGTTCTTC; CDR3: CASSDRNRDSHNEQFF
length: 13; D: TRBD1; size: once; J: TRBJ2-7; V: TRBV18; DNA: TGTGCCAGCTCACCAGGGGACAGGCTCGAGCAGTACTTC; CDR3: CASSPGDRLEQYF
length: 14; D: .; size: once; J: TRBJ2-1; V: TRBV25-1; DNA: TGTGCCAGCAGTGAACGCTCTTTTCGGAATGAGCAGTTCTTC; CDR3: CASSERSFRNEQFF
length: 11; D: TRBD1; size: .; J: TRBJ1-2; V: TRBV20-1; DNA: TGCAGTCTACAGGGGAACGATGGCTACACCTTC; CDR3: CSLQGNDGYTF
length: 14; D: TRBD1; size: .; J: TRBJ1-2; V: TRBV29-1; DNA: TGCAGCGGGCAAACAGGGGCATCAAGCTATGGCTACACCTTC; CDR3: CSGQTGASSYGYTF
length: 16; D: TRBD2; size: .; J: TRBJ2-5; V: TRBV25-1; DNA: TGTGCCAGCAGTGATCCCGGACTAGCGGTTCAAGAGACCCAGTACTTC; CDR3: CASSDPGLAVQETQYF
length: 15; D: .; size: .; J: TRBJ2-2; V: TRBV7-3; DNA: TGTGCCAGCAGCTTTATGGCGGCGAACACCGGGGAGCTGTTTTTT; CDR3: CASSFMAANTGELFF